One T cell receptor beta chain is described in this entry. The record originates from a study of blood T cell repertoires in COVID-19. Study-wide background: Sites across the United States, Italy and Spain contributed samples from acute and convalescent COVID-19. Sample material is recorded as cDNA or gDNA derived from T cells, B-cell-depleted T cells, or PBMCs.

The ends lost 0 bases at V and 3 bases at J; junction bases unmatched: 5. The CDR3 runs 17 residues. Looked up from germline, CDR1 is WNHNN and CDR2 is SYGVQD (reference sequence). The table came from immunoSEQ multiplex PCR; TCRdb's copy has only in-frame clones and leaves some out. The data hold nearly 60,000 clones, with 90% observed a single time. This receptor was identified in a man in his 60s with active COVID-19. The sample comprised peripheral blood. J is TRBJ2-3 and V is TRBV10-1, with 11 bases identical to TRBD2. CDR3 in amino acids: CASSESILAGATDTQYF. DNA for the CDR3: TGCGCCAGCAGTGAGTCGATACTAGCGGGGGCGACAGATACGCAGTATTTT.